The clone carrying this TCR beta chain has a handful of counts. Its target is unknown. The CDR3 sequence is 16 residues long. Germline CDR1 SGDLS, CDR2 YYNGEE. Trimming took 0 bases from V and 5 from J; bases not matched to a gene: 5. This entry belongs to a study of blood T cells in healthy people across ages. Overall study findings and caveats: Aged donors had fewer naive CD4+ cells and lower diversity than long-lived donors. Naive T cell percentage by flow cytometry tracked strongly with beta diversity.

The use of a sample-barcoded 5' primer and a J-beta primer mix characterized a second PCR of 7 to 11 cycles. CDR3-containing paired-end reads numbering at least 2.5 million came from each sample. TCRdb reanalysed the 5' RACE reads using MiXCR and keeps one entry per CDR3 protein. This sample has around 1,900,000 distinct CDR3 sequences, with about two fifths found just once. The clonotype was recovered from a human donor in good health. The chain joins TRBV9 to TRBJ2-1; 10 bases fit TRBD2. The sample was blood. The CDR3 nucleotides read TGTGCCAGCAGCGTAGCGGCTAGCGGGGGCCACAATGAGCAGTTCTTC. Encoded protein: CASSVAASGGHNEQFF.